The clone carrying this T cell receptor (beta chain) showed up just once. Antigen unknown. This entry belongs to a study of cytomegalovirus exposure and HLA in healthy donors. General study points: Clusters of TCRs from the first cohort tended to co-occur in the 120 or so validation repertoires (as a later analysis found). Associated with cytomegalovirus, according to the listing, were some 180 TCR beta chains. It was reportedly the case that the classifier diagnosed cytomegalovirus status with high specificity and sensitivity.

The method was immunoSEQ multiplex PCR; TCRdb's version includes in-frame clones alone and lacks a portion of them. Among 70,000 to 75,000 clones listed, around 95% were seen once. Trimming cost V 2 bases and J 9 bases; bases outside gene matches: 4. This CDR3 comprises 14 residues. Germline CDR1 and CDR2: SGHNT and YENEEA. Among the 100 to 150 subjects of the validation cohort, separate from the approximately 660-subject first cohort, were the donors. The chain links TRBV11-3 to TRBJ2-6, with 7 nucleotides matching TRBD1. This TCR came from a woman aged 18-29 years in good health and CMV-seropositive. The sample comprised PBMCs. CDR3 protein: CASSLRDSYNVLTF. The CDR3 nucleotides read TGTGCCAGCAGCTTACGGGACAGCTACAACGTCCTGACTTTC.